This T cell receptor beta chain was obtained from a study of cytomegalovirus exposure and HLA in healthy donors listed by TCRdb under 2017. Background on the whole study: An earlier analysis of approximately 600 of the donors reported more than 250 Gb of sequence data and 117 million unique TCR beta sequences from about 179 million T cells. Approximately 300 gigabases of sequencing data and 78 million or so unique TCR sequences were included in an early release covering 550 to 650 HLA-typed donors. Of the 398 genotyped donors, over 70% fell in the genetic ancestry cluster associated with self-reported Caucasian donors. The study was designed to test whether signatures of past pathogen exposure could be identified by cataloging public T cell receptors. The study used immunosequencing to profile the T cell repertoires of 666 subjects and linked those repertoires to cytomegalovirus serostatus. Along with the approximately 700-subject first cohort, a separate validation cohort of more than 90 different subjects was used. To predict cytomegalovirus infection status, the study combined high-throughput TCR immunosequencing, statistical association of individual TCRs with disease status, and machine learning. A later analysis re-analyzed previously published TCR beta repertoires from several hundred donors and added high-resolution HLA genotyping to study TCR occurrence patterns. In the later analysis, no new phenotypic data were used to find candidate immune exposures; instead, reliance was placed on TCR beta sequences and their occurrence across donors. To decide whether each TCR beta V gene segment behaved as functional or pseudogenic, an earlier analysis of some 600 of the donors relied on high-throughput TCR beta sequencing. Donor age, sex, ethnicity and CMV serostatus were compiled together with the repertoire data. In a later genetic analysis, genome-wide SNP genotypes for about 55% of the roughly 700 donors were used, and that subset was treated as a discovery cohort. Every repertoire in the discovery cohort had been generated on one and the same sequencing platform. Class I and class II HLA loci were covered by the typing at four-digit resolution. The number of typed donors differed by locus: about 620-630 for A, B, C, DRB1 and DQB1; some 500 for DQA1; roughly 600 for DPA1; and roughly 490 for DPB1. Because of strong linkage in the cohort, a few DR-DQ haplotypes were treated as single units for association and clustering. Among about 410 genotyped donors of the cohort, an average of around 220,000 unique TCR beta nucleotide sequences was sequenced per donor, of which about 20% were non-productive. Overall study results and their limits: Because some donors lacked HLA typing at each locus, the association tests relied only on the typed subset. The study listed 164 TCR beta chains as associated with cytomegalovirus. The cohort was sequenced for TCR beta chains only, and without alpha or paired-chain data the features that could be detected were limited. A later analysis found that most CMV-associated TCR beta chains appeared HLA-restricted, with HLA associations seemingly driven largely by CMV exposure. Correlated functional status among segregating V segments might be attributable to linkage disequilibrium, but an unknown experimental factor could not be ruled out. In a later genetic analysis, a missense DCLRE1C variant was associated with V-gene and J-gene trimming of TCR beta chains, and the association was replicated in an independent cohort. In an earlier analysis of roughly 560 of the donors, most TCR beta V segments were observed in productive rearrangements about 87% or about 30% of the time, broadly matching IMGT annotations. Cytomegalovirus status was reported to be diagnosed by the classifier with high specificity and sensitivity in both the original and validation cohorts. Sequencing depth was assumed to be roughly uniform across donors in the presence/absence analyses, though that assumption may not hold. The only immune exposure information available for the cohort was CMV serostatus. Some IMGT-functional V segments, including TRBV6-2 and TRBV6-3, could not be told apart with the 87-base-pair reads, so those segments were excluded. About 17 rarely observed V segments, including chromosome 9 orphons, were excluded from the earlier analysis of a few hundred of the donors because counts were too low. The sequencing pipeline was judged likely to have produced a cluster of highly shared sequence variants as a technical artifact. In a later analysis, HLA-associated TCR beta chains showed more clonal expansion and lower generation probabilities than non-associated chains that were equally common. When HLA alleles, especially DR and DQ, strongly co-occurred, TCR associations were difficult to assign to individual alleles. In a later analysis, TCR association rates were found to vary across HLA loci, with the most associated TCRs seen for DRB1 alleles and the fewest for HLA-C alleles. A further reported finding was that TCR beta sequences accurately predicted the HLA-A and HLA-B alleles for most subjects in the first cohort. Compared with the 666-donor mean, donors in an Asian-associated ancestry cluster had fewer N-insertions in productive TCRs, according to a later genetic analysis. A few of the identified cytomegalovirus-associated TCR beta chains were confirmed in vitro to be specific for cytomegalovirus antigens. A later analysis associated about 17,000 TCR beta sequences with specific HLA alleles at a false discovery rate of 0.05. Across donors, most TCR sequences were observed very rarely, whereas some public TCRs were present in many individuals. In a later analysis, several top co-occurrence clusters were reported to appear linked to parvovirus B19, influenza, CMV and Epstein-Barr virus. It was suggested by the authors that the approach could potentially be generalized to other disease states and immunological phenotypes.

The cohort comprised fewer than 700 healthy bone marrow donors. All cohort members were sampled while nominally healthy, although unrecorded immune exposures were likely present. The donor tested CMV seropositive, placing the donor among the 289 seropositive members of the cohort. A peripheral blood sample was provided by each donor, and peripheral blood mononuclear cells were used for TCR beta sequencing. Genomic DNA was extracted from the blood cell samples with the Qiagen DNeasy Blood Extraction Kit. To prepare the library, the immunoSEQ multiplex PCR assay was applied. For the multiplex PCR, a mixture combining 60 forward primers for TCR Vbeta segments and 13 reverse primers for TCR Jbeta segments was used. A multiplex PCR assay on genomic DNA amplified the CDR3 region of rearranged TCR beta genes. Amplified TCR beta libraries were sequenced as 87-base-pair reads on the Illumina HiSeq System. As for the original processing: In a later analysis, some 80 million unique TCR beta chains were counted across the roughly 670 repertoires, and around 11 million of these chains were shared by at least two donors. A nearest-neighbor algorithm error-corrected the raw reads and collapsed the reads into unique sequences, merging closely related sequences to remove PCR and sequencing errors. To assign V, D and J gene segments, CDR3 sequences were aligned to IMGT reference sequences. Each retained sequence needed at least a six-nucleotide match to both a V gene segment and a J gene segment. A rearrangement counted as productive if the CDR3 had no stop codons and remained in frame with V and J, and every other rearrangement counted as non-productive. Following IMGT convention, CDR3 was defined as the stretch from the second conserved V-encoded cysteine to the conserved J-encoded phenylalanine. The earlier analysis of about 570 of the donors excluded any sequence lacking an unambiguous match to a single V gene segment. In an earlier analysis of several hundred of the donors, a V segment was called functional when productive rearrangements were above 56.7%, and segregating when the standard deviation between donors exceeded 5%. A statistical classification framework was built for diagnosing cytomegalovirus status from the catalog of TCR beta chain sequences. V and J gene assignment, in a later analysis, came from comparing TCR nucleotide sequences with IMGT/GENE-DB human TR gene sequences. In a later analysis, CDR3 sequences and most-parsimonious VDJ recombination scenarios were assigned using the TCRdist pipeline. In a later analysis, each TCR beta chain was defined by its CDR3 amino acid sequence together with its V-gene family, and reads lacking a unique V-gene family were excluded. As a way to deal with suspected cross-contamination and a sequencing artifact, a later analysis dropped 450 to 600 nucleotide sequences that were highly shared and had low generation probability. A later analysis calculated a clonal expansion index for each public chain from normalized within-repertoire ranks of inferred template counts. In a later analysis, generation probabilities were computed using a VDJ recombination model fitted to out-of-frame rearrangements, and the results were checked against IGoR. In a later analysis, hypergeometric tests were used to score TCR-TCR, TCR-HLA and TCR-CMV co-occurrence, with a repertoire-size bias correction applied to TCR pairs. In a later analysis, false discovery rates were estimated by permuting HLA or CMV assignments 20 times. In a later analysis, co-occurring TCRs were grouped using DBSCAN, and TCRdist sequence similarity was added for clustering within HLA-allele-positive subsets. Repertoires with fewer than 30,000 or more than 120,000 public chains were left out of co-occurrence clustering, as were five repertoires with anomalous nucleotide sharing. TCRdb retrieved this table from immuneACCESS and kept in-frame rearrangements only. Not all clones are present; in checked studies, unresolved V genes account for under half, and no reason is known for the remainder. V, J and clone size derive from that table, while D and trimming were established from the DNA sequence. This sample has 150,000 to 200,000 clones in its table, and roughly 80% of those were observed once. Less than 5% of the sample is in the top ten clones.

Concerning this clone itself: The target of this receptor is not known. Qualities for individual bases were not recorded, and no much larger clone is one base off.

Between the V and J ends, shortened by 7 bases and 8 bases respectively, the junction contains 14 bases. The germline V gene provides CDR1 MDHEN and CDR2 SYDVKM. The CDR3 goes from the cysteine to the phenylalanine over 12 residues. Of all the DNA, just the CDR3 is kept, 36 bases in frame from base 1. Sequencing used PBMCs. The receptor chain draws on TRBV28 and TRBJ1-2, with a tentative D gene TRBD1 over 6 matching bases. This receptor was identified in a middle-aged man in good health and CMV-seropositive. The CDR3 region reads CASTRGPGGYTF. The sequence in DNA is TGTGCCAGCACCAGGGGCCCCGGGGGCTACACCTTC.